The following is a T cell receptor (beta chain) sequence with its context. TCRdb re-derived calls from the 5' RACE reads in MiXCR, one entry per CDR3 protein. The table lists roughly 280,000 distinct CDR3 sequences, about 17% of them singletons. These data originate in a study of T-cell memory formation after mild COVID-19. V was pared by 1 base and J by 9 bases, with 7 bases between. The CDR3 is 12 residues long. The specimen sequenced was PBMCs or a T cell subset sorted from them (not recorded which). This receptor was identified in a man between 18 and 35 years old who had mild COVID-19 (a few samples of this study predate the infection). Cell type and time point are not known. V is TRBV12-3 or TRBV12-4 and J is TRBJ2-1, with TRBD1 as a possible D gene (5 bases). The CDR3 region is CASSLERGEQFF. The CDR3 bases are TGTGCCAGCAGTTTAGAAAGGGGTGAGCAGTTCTTC.